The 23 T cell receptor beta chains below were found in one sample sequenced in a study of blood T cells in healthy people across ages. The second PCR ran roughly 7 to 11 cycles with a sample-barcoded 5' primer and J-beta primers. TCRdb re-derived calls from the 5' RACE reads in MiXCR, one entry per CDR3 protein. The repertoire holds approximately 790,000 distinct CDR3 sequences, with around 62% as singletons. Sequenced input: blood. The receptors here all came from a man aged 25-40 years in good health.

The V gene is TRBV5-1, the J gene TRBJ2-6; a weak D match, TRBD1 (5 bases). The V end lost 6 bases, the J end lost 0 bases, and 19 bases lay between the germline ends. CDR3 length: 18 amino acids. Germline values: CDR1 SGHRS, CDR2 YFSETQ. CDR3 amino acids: CASTIPVGAGSGANVLTF. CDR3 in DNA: TGCGCCAGCACCATCCCAGTTGGGGCCGGCTCTGGGGCCAACGTCCTGACTTTC.

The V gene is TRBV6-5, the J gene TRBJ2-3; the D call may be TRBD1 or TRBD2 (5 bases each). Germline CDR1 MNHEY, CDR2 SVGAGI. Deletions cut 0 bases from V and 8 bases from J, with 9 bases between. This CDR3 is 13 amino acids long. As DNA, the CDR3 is TGTGCCAGCAGTTACTCGAAGGGGAGTACGCAGTATTTT. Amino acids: CASSYSKGSTQYF.

The CDR3 region has the DNA TGTGCCAGCAGCCCTTGGGCCAGGGGGCACGAGCAGTACTTC. Translation: CASSPWARGHEQYF. This rearrangement joins TRBV25-1 to TRBJ2-7, with TRBD1 matching 8 bases. This CDR3 is 14 amino acids long. Germline V gives CDR1 MGHDK, CDR2 SYGVNS. V lost 6 bases to trimming and J lost 5 bases; unmatched junction nucleotides: 9.

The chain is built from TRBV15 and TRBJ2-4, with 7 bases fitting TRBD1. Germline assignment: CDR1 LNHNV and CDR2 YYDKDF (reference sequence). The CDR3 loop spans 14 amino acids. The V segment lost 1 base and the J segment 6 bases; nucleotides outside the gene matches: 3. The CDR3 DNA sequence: TGTGCCACCAGCAGAGGTTCAGGGGGAAACATTCAGTACTTC. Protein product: CATSRGSGGNIQYF. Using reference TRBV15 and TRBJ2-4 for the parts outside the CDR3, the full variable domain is DAMVIQNPRYQVTQFGKPVTLSCSQTLNHNVMYWYQQKSSQAPKLLFHYYDKDFNNEADTPDNFQSRRPNTSFCFLDIRSPGLGDTAMYLCATSRGSGGNIQYFGAGTRLSVL.

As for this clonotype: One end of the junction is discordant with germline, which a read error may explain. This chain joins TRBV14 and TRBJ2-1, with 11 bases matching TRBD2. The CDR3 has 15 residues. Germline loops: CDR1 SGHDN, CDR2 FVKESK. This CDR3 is CAGSQGLAEYNEQFF. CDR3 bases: TGTGCCGGCAGCCAGGGACTAGCGGAGTACAATGAGCAGTTCTTC.

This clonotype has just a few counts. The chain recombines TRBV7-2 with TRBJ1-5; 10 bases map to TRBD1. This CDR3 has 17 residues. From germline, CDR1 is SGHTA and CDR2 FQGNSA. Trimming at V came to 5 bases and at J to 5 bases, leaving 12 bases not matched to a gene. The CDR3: CASSPHDTGTGDQPQHF. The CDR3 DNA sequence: TGTGCCAGCAGCCCCCATGATACCGGGACAGGGGATCAGCCCCAGCATTTT.

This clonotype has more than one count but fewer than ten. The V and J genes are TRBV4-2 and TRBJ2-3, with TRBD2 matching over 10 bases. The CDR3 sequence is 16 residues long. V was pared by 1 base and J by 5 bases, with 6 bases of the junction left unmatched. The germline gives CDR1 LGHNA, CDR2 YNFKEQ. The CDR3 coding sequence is TGTGCCAGCAGCCAAGCTCCGGCTAGCGGGGGAGATACGCAGTATTTT. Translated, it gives CASSQAPASGGDTQYF.

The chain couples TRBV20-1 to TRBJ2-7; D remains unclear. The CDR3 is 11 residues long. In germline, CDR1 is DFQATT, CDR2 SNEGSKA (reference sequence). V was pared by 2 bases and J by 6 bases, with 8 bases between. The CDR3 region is CSARSGPEQYF. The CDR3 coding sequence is TGCAGTGCTAGATCCGGGCCCGAGCAGTACTTC.

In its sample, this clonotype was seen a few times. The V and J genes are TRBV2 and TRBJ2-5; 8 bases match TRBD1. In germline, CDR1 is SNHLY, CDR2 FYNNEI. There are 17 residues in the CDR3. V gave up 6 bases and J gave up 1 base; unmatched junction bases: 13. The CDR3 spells CASSRDRRTHTQETQYF. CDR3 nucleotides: TGTGCCAGCAGCCGGGACAGGCGGACACACACCCAAGAGACCCAGTACTTC.

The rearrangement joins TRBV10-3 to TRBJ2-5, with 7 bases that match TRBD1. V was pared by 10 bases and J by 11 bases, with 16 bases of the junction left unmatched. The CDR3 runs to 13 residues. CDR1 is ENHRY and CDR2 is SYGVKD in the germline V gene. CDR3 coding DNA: TGTGCCAGTCTTCCACAGGATCAGGGGGAGCAGTACTTC. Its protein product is CASLPQDQGEQYF.

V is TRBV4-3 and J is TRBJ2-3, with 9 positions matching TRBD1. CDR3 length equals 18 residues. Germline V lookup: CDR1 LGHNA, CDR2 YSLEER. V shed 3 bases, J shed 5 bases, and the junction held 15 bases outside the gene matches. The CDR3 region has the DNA TGCGCCAGCAGCCACGACCCTTCCGGGACAGGGAATATAGATACGCAGTATTTT. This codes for CASSHDPSGTGNIDTQYF.

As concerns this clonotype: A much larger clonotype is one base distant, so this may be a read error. The CDR3 bases are TGCGCCAGCGGCCTTAGCGGGGGGGCCCAAGTGCAGTTCTTC. It translates to CASGLSGGAQVQFF. V and J are TRBV5-1 and TRBJ2-1; TRBD2 agrees at 11 bases. Germline CDR1 is SGHRS and CDR2 is YFSETQ. The CDR3 has 14 amino acids. J was trimmed by 12 bases and V by 7 bases; bases with no gene match: 12.

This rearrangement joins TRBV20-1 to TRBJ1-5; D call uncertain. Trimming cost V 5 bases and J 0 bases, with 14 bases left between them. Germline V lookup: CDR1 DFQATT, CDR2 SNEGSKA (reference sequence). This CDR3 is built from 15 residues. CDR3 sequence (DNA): TGCAGTGCTTGGGATCGCTCAAATAGCAATCAGCCCCAGCATTTT. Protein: CSAWDRSNSNQPQHF.

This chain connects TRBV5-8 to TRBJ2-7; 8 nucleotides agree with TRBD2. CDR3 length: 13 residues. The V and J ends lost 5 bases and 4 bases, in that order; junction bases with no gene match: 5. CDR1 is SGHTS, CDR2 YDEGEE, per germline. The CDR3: CASRSGLDYEQYF. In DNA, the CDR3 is TGTGCCAGCAGATCGGGACTAGATTACGAGCAGTACTTC.

The CDR3 loop is CASTPSSGGVFEQYF. The CDR3 DNA follows: TGTGCCAGCACCCCATCTAGCGGGGGAGTCTTTGAGCAGTACTTC. V usage is TRBV3-1 and J usage is TRBJ2-7; 10 nucleotides align to TRBD2. Unmatched junction bases numbered 13, after V lost 7 bases and J lost 7 bases. The CDR3 runs 15 residues. Germline CDR1 is LGHDT and CDR2 is YNNKEL (reference sequence).

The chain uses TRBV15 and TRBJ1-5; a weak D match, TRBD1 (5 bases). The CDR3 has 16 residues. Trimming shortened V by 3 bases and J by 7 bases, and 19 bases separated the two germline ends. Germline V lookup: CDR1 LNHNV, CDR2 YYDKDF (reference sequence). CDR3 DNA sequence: TGTGCCACCAGCAGGTTAACTACAGGAGAGGGACAGCCCCAGCATTTT. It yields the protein CATSRLTTGEGQPQHF.

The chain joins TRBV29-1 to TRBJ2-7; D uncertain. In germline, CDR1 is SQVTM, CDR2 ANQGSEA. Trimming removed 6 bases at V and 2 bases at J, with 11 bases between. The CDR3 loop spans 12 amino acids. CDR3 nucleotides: TGCAGCGTCAAGGGCCAGACCTACGAGCAGTACTTC. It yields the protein CSVKGQTYEQYF.

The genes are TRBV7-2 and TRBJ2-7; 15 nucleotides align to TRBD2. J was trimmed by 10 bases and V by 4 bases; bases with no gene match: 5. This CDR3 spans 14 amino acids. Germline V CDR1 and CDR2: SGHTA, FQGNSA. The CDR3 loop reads CASSSGLAGGLQYF. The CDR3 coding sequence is TGTGCCAGCAGCTCAGGACTAGCGGGGGGGCTCCAGTACTTC.

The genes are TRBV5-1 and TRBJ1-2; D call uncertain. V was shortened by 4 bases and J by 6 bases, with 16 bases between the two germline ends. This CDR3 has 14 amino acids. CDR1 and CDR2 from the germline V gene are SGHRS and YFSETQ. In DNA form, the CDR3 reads TGCGCCAGCAGCCCGGACCCCCAAGCCCATGGCTACACCTTC. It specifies CASSPDPQAHGYTF.

The DNA for the CDR3 is TGTGCCAGCAGCGGGACGTTGAAGAACACTGAAGCTTTCTTT. This gives the protein CASSGTLKNTEAFF. The chain employs TRBV7-9 and TRBJ1-1, with D perhaps matching TRBD1 (5 bases). This CDR3 spans 14 amino acids. The V end lost 5 bases, the J end lost 1 base, and 11 bases lay between the germline ends. Looked up from germline, CDR1 is SEHNR and CDR2 is FQNEAQ (reference sequence). Drawing the rest from reference TRBV7-9 and TRBJ1-1, the complete variable domain is DTGVSQNPRHKITKRGQNVTFRCDPISEHNRLYWYRQTLGQGPEFLTYFQNEAQLEKSRLLSDRFSAERPKGSFSTLEIQRTEQGDSAMYLCASSGTLKNTEAFFGQGTRLTVV.

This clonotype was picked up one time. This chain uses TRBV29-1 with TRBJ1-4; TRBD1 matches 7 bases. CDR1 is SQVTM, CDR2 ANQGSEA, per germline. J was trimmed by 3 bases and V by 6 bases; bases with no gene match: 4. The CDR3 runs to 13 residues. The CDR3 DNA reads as TGCAGCGTGGCAGGACAGGCTAATGAAAAACTGTTTTTT. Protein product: CSVAGQANEKLFF.

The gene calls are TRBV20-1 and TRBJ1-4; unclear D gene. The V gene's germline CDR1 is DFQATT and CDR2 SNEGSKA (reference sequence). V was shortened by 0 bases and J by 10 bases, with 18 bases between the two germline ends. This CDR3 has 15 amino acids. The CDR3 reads CSARDPRGTIGKLFF. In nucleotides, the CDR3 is TGCAGTGCTAGAGATCCTCGGGGTACTATCGGAAAACTGTTTTTT.

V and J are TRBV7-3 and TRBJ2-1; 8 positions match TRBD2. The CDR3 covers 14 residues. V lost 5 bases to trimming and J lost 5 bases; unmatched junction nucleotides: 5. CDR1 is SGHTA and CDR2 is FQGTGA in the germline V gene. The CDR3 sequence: CASSAAGDHNEQFF. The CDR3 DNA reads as TGTGCCAGCAGCGCAGCGGGGGATCACAATGAGCAGTTCTTC.